There are many counts of the clone carrying this T cell receptor beta chain. Alpha- and beta-chain coverage of first-strand cDNA came from TRAV- and TRBV-specific primers. The authors amplified TCRs for 20 to 25 PCR cycles with a constant-region primer and a V-primer adapter. Each CDR3 protein is one row after TCRdb ran MiXCR on the reads. The table includes tens of thousands of distinct CDR3 sequences, less than 30% detected once. The data are from a study of low-dose radiotherapy and immunotherapy resistance in tumors. This CDR3 is 17 amino acids long. V was clipped by 3 bases and J by 3 bases, with 21 bases between them. CDR1 and CDR2 from the germline V gene are LNHDA and SQIVND (reference sequence). The time point: after trial treatment. Noted treatment: LDRT plus nivolumab, ipilimumab, low-dose cyclophosphamide and aspirin (RACIN trial).

The J gene is TRBJ2-7, the V gene TRBV19; maybe TRBD2 (5 bases). The specimen was PBMCs, collected after low-dose radiotherapy plus immunotherapy. This sequence was found in a male donor with prostate cancer. CDR3 DNA: TGTGCCAGTAGTATCGCCGGGGTCTGGGCTGGGAGCTACGAGCAGTACTTC. Translated: CASSIAGVWAGSYEQYF.